This TCR beta chain was obtained from a study of vaccination effects on CD4 cells after COVID-19. Overall study findings and caveats: Marked clonal contraction was seen late after vaccination (in both infection- and vaccine-induced clones). The authors studied few convalescent patients and collected no early post-infection timepoints.

A word on this clone: As yet, its antigen is unknown. Other DNA sequences within the sample encode an identical CDR3.

The authors isolated CD4+ T cells after around nine days of culture. Either the mRNA-1273 or the BNT162b2 vaccine was given to participants as two doses. The germline V gene has CDR1 LGHDT and CDR2 YNNKEL (reference sequence). The CDR3 has 14 amino acids. Trimming removed 1 base from V and 5 bases from J, with 9 bases in between. Assay used: immunoSEQ multiplex PCR; TCRdb lists only in-frame clones, some missing. The repertoire has more than 55,000 clones, under 85% of them found once; the top ten carry about 4.5%. This TCR derives from a human donor who received a COVID-19 vaccine. This chain links TRBV3-1 (or the pseudogene TRBV3-2) with TRBJ2-1, with a possible D match to TRBD2 (5 bases). The input for sequencing was CD4+ T cells from PBMCs cultured without peptide, taken after COVID-19 vaccination. This chain's CDR3 is CASSQGLADNEQFF. The CDR3 DNA is TGTGCCAGCAGCCAAGGGCTAGCCGACAATGAGCAGTTCTTC.